This T cell receptor (beta chain) was identified in a study of blood T cell repertoires in COVID-19. Trimming took 5 bases from V and 7 from J; bases not matched to a gene: 18. Germline V CDR1 and CDR2: SGDLS, YYNGEE. This CDR3 comprises 19 residues. In the authors' methods: Counts of nucleated cells, estimated from reference gene primer amplification, were obtained. The assay was immunoSEQ multiplex PCR, and TCRdb's table has in-frame clones only and misses some. V, J and clone size were drawn from that table, and D and trimming were deduced from the DNA. The sample carries 200,000 to 300,000 clones, more than 75% recorded once.

The V and J genes are TRBV9 and TRBJ2-1; TRBD2 aligns across 13 bases. The clonotype comes from a woman at least 80 years old with COVID-19, enrolled during active disease. The sequenced sample was peripheral blood. The CDR3 reads CASSTPIFTGTSGVNEQFF. The CDR3 DNA reads TGTGCCAGCAGTACCCCCATCTTTACCGGGACTAGCGGGGTGAATGAGCAGTTCTTC.